The 18 T cell receptor beta chains given below trace back to one sample, sequenced in a study of cytomegalovirus exposure and HLA in healthy donors. In the PCR, 60 Vbeta and 13 Jbeta primers were used. TCRdb's copy holds only in-frame clones and misses some; the assay was immunoSEQ multiplex PCR. The repertoire holds around 200,000 clones, with less than 90% as singletons. Source material: PBMCs. These receptors all stem from a man in his forties or fifties in good health and CMV-seronegative.

J is TRBJ2-1 and V is TRBV9, with 10 bases lining up with TRBD2. The V gene's germline CDR1 is SGDLS and CDR2 YYNGEE. CDR3 length: 15 amino acids. With 2 bases clipped from V and 5 bases from J, the junction kept 4 bases outside the gene matches. CDR3 sequence reads: CASSVGTSDNNEQFF. CDR3 in DNA: TGTGCCAGCAGCGTCGGGACTAGCGATAACAATGAGCAGTTCTTC.

The chain combines TRBV7-2 with TRBJ2-1, with 13 bases lining up with TRBD2. V was pared by 2 bases and J by 9 bases, with 10 bases of the junction left unmatched. The CDR3 spans 17 residues. Per the germline V gene, CDR1 is SGHTA and CDR2 is FQGNSA. CDR3 sequence reads: CASSLSSTSGRAGEQFF. In DNA, the CDR3 is TGTGCCAGCAGCTTAAGTTCTACTAGCGGGAGGGCGGGTGAGCAGTTCTTC.

This clone was observed a single time. The V call is TRBV6-6, the J call TRBJ2-2, with D unresolved. V lost 3 bases, J lost 5 bases, and 4 bases lay in between. This CDR3 is built from 12 residues. Germline lookup yields CDR1 MNHNY and CDR2 SVGAGI (reference sequence). The CDR3 loop is CASSYNTGELFF. As DNA, the CDR3 is TGTGCCAGCAGTTATAATACCGGGGAGCTGTTTTTT.

The V call is TRBV7-8, the J call TRBJ1-2, with D uncertain. Germline CDR1 SGHVS, CDR2 FQNEAQ. CDR3 length equals 14 residues. Trimming pared 3 bases from V and 6 bases from J, leaving 14 bases between. CDR3 residues: CASSFQTSSDGYTF. In DNA, the CDR3 is TGTGCCAGCAGCTTCCAGACAAGTTCAGATGGCTACACCTTC.

This chain uses TRBV28 with TRBJ2-1; 9 bases map to TRBD1. The CDR3 length is 13 residues. From germline, CDR1 is MDHEN and CDR2 SYDVKM. Trimming removed 6 bases from V and 7 bases from J; junction bases left unmatched: 4. DNA for the CDR3: TGTGCCAGCAGGAGGGACAGGGCAAATGAGCAGTTCTTC. It codes for CASRRDRANEQFF.

This clone was counted a single time. This chain connects TRBV6-4 to TRBJ2-5; no definite D call. The DNA end lines up better with TRBJ2-7; the J call may be wrong. This CDR3 contains 14 residues. Germline V gives CDR1 MRHNA, CDR2 SNTAGT. Here the CDR3 DNA reads TGTGCCAGCAGTGATAGTCGCTCCGCCTACGAGCAGTACTTC. As protein: CASSDSRSAYEQYF.

The chain couples TRBV18 to TRBJ2-5; a possible D gene is TRBD2 (6 bases). Germline loops: CDR1 KGHSH, CDR2 LQKENI. This CDR3 is built from 15 residues. V shed 2 bases and J shed 5 bases, with 15 bases lying between them. CDR3 region: CASSPSRGETETQYF. CDR3 DNA sequence: TGTGCCAGCTCACCATCGCGGGGAGAAACGGAGACCCAGTACTTC.

This sequence joins TRBV19 and TRBJ1-1; 8 positions match TRBD1. The CDR3 runs to 13 residues. The V gene end was trimmed by 5 bases and the J gene end by 11 bases; junction bases not matched to a gene: 10. Germline CDR1 is LNHDA and CDR2 is SQIVND (reference sequence). The CDR3: CASSPQGTGIAFF. The DNA for the CDR3 is TGTGCCAGTAGTCCTCAAGGGACAGGAATCGCTTTCTTT.

The chain employs TRBV6-6 and TRBJ2-5, with D possibly being TRBD2 (7 bases). The better agreement between TRBJ2-7 and the DNA end casts doubt on the J call. CDR3 length: 16 residues. Germline V gene data show CDR1 as MNHNY and CDR2 as SVGAGI (reference sequence). CDR3 amino acids: CASSYSGGEGGYEQYF. In DNA form, the CDR3 reads TGTGCCAGCAGTTACTCAGGGGGGGAGGGAGGATACGAGCAGTACTTC.

V is TRBV15 and J is TRBJ1-1; weak D call: TRBD1 (5 bases). Germline CDR1 is LNHNV and CDR2 is YYDKDF (reference sequence). The CDR3 contains 16 residues. Deletions cut 3 bases from V and 1 base from J, with 15 bases between. The CDR3 coding sequence is TGTGCCACCAGCAGGGGGGGAACGGGAGCGAACACTGAAGCTTTCTTT. It is translated as CATSRGGTGANTEAFF.

The genes are TRBV29-1 and TRBJ2-1; 10 bases map to TRBD2. Germline CDR1 and CDR2: SQVTM and ANQGSEA. Trimming cost V 5 bases and J 9 bases; bases outside gene matches: 7. The CDR3 contains 13 residues. The CDR3 DNA sequence: TGCAGCGTTAATAGCGGGGGGCGAGGTGAGCAGTTCTTC. It yields the protein CSVNSGGRGEQFF.

This chain uses TRBV7-9 with TRBJ1-2; D is unclear. Per the germline V gene, CDR1 is SEHNR and CDR2 is FQNEAQ (reference sequence). The ends were cut back, 2 bases at V and 8 bases at J, with 12 bases in the middle. This CDR3 is built from 13 residues. The CDR3 region is CASSLFSVRGYTF. The CDR3 DNA reads as TGTGCCAGCAGCTTATTCTCGGTCCGCGGCTACACCTTC. Variable domain in full (rest from reference TRBV7-9 and TRBJ1-2): DTGVSQNPRHKITKRGQNVTFRCDPISEHNRLYWYRQTLGQGPEFLTYFQNEAQLEKSRLLSDRFSAERPKGSFSTLEIQRTEQGDSAMYLCASSLFSVRGYTFGSGTRLTVV.

The rearrangement uses TRBV11-2 and TRBJ2-7, with D perhaps TRBD1 (5 bases). The CDR3 length is 13 residues. Germline assignment: CDR1 SGHAT and CDR2 FQNNGV. Trimming stripped 0 bases from V and 2 bases from J, with 5 bases between. The CDR3 is CASSLDRAYEQYF. The CDR3 nucleotides read TGTGCCAGCAGCTTAGACAGGGCCTACGAGCAGTACTTC. The full variable domain, with the rest looked up from reference TRBV11-2 and TRBJ2-7, is EAGVAQSPRYKIIEKRQSVAFWCNPISGHATLYWYQQILGQGPKLLIQFQNNGVVDDSQLPKDRFSAERLKGVDSTLKIQPAKLEDSAVYLCASSLDRAYEQYFGPGTRLTVT.

The chain has TRBV6-5 and TRBJ2-1, with unresolved D. Per the germline V gene, CDR1 is MNHEY and CDR2 is SVGAGI. V was clipped by 4 bases and J by 0 bases, with 10 bases between them. CDR3 size: 15 residues. CDR3 in DNA: TGTGCCAGCAGTTCCAACTTTGGCTCCTACAATGAGCAGTTCTTC. Translated: CASSSNFGSYNEQFF.

This chain joins TRBV27 and TRBJ1-2; 7 nucleotides agree with TRBD1. After removal of 3 bases from V and 8 bases from J, the junction contained 15 bases not matched to a gene. CDR3 length: 16 amino acids. The germline V gene encodes CDR1 MNHEY and CDR2 SMNVEV (reference sequence). CDR3 sequence (DNA): TGTGCCAGCAGTTTCCTAACACAGGGGCCCCGAGGGGGCTACACCTTC. Translation gives CASSFLTQGPRGGYTF.

The chain combines TRBV6-6 with TRBJ1-1; 7 bases agree with TRBD1. The V gene end was trimmed by 10 bases and the J gene end by 0 bases; junction bases not matched to a gene: 5. This CDR3 has 13 amino acids. Germline V gene data show CDR1 as MNHNY and CDR2 as SVGAGI (reference sequence). The CDR3 nucleotides are TGTGCCACCTCCACAGGGGTGAACACTGAAGCTTTCTTT. Protein product: CATSTGVNTEAFF.

The gene calls are TRBV29-1 and TRBJ2-1, with D perhaps TRBD2 (5 bases). The V end lost 8 bases, the J end lost 0 bases, and 14 bases lay between the germline ends. The CDR3 covers 14 residues. Germline CDR1 reads SQVTM; CDR2 reads ANQGSEA. CDR3 protein: CSSVARSSYNEQFF. The CDR3 DNA is TGCAGCTCAGTAGCGAGGAGCTCCTACAATGAGCAGTTCTTC.

The chain uses TRBV12-5 and TRBJ1-1, with 8 nucleotides matching TRBD1. This CDR3 comprises 12 residues. CDR1 LGHNT and CDR2 FRNRAP come from the germline V gene. V dropped 6 bases and J dropped 6; count of bases not matched to a gene: 3. The CDR3 loop is CASGRTGSEAFF. CDR3 DNA: TGTGCTAGTGGACGGACAGGGTCTGAAGCTTTCTTT.